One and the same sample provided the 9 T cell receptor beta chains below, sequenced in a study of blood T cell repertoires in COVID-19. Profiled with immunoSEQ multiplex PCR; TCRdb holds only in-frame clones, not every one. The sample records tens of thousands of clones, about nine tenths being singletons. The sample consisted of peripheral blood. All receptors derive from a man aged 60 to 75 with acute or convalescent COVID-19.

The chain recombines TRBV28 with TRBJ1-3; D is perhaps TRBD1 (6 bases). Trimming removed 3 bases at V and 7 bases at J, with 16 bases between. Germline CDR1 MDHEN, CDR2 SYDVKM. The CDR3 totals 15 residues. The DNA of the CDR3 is TGTGCCAGCAGTTTCTCCACAGGGAGAGGGAACACCATATATTTT. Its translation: CASSFSTGRGNTIYF.

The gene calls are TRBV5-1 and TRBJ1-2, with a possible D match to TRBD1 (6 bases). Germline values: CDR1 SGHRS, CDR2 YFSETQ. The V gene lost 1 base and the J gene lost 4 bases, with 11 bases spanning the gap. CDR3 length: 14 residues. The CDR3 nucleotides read TGCGCCAGCAGCTTGCGGACAGACAGCTATGGCTACACCTTC. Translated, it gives CASSLRTDSYGYTF.

This CDR3 reads CASSFRGSKNIQYF. CDR3 coding DNA: TGTGCCAGCAGCTTCAGGGGGTCCAAAAACATTCAGTACTTC. The chain uses TRBV5-6 and TRBJ2-4; 7 bases agree with TRBD1. The germline V gene has CDR1 SGHDT and CDR2 YYEEEE. Trimming removed 2 bases from V and 2 bases from J; junction bases left unmatched: 1. The CDR3 totals 14 residues.

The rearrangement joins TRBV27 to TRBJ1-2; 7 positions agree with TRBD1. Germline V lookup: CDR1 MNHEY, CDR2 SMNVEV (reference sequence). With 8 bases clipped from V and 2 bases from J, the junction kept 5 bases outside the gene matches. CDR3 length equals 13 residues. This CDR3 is CASWTGGNYGYTF. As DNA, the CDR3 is TGTGCCAGCTGGACAGGAGGCAACTATGGCTACACCTTC.

This CDR3 reads CASSTRLAGGVSDTQYF. DNA for the CDR3: TGTGCCAGTAGTACGAGACTAGCGGGGGGGGTCTCGGATACGCAGTATTTT. The rearrangement uses TRBV19 and TRBJ2-3, with TRBD2 matching over 14 bases. Trimming cost V 4 bases and J 6 bases; bases outside gene matches: 9. CDR1 is LNHDA, CDR2 SQIVND, per germline (reference sequence). CDR3 length: 17 residues.

CDR3 coding DNA: TGCAGTGCCTCGTCGGGGGCCCAGTACTTC. Its translation is CSASSGAQYF. The V call is TRBV29-1, the J call TRBJ2-5; tentatively, D is TRBD2 (6 bases). Per the germline V gene, CDR1 is SQVTM and CDR2 is ANQGSEA. The CDR3 covers 10 residues. Full variable domain (missing parts from reference TRBV29-1 and TRBJ2-5): SAVISQKPSRDICQRGTSLTIQCQVDSQVTMMFWYRQQPGQSLTLIATANQGSEATYESGFVIDKFPISRPNLTFSTLTVSNMSPEDSSIYLCSASSGAQYFGPGTRLLVL.

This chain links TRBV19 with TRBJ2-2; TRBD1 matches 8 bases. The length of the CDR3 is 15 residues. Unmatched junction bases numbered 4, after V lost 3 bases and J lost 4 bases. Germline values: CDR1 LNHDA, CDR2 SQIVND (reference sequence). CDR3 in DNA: TGTGCCAGTAGTATCGACAGGGGCGGCACCGGGGAGCTGTTTTTT. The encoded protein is CASSIDRGGTGELFF.

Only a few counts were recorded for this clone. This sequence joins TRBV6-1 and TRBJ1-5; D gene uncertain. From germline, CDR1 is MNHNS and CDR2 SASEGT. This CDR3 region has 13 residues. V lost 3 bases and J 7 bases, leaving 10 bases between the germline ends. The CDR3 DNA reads TGTGCCAGCAGTGAGGAGTTGTGGCAGCCCCAGCATTTT. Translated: CASSEELWQPQHF.

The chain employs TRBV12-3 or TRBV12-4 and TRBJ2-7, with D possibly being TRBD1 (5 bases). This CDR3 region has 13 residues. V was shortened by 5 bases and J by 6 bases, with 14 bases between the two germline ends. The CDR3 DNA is TGTGCCAGCAGTCTGGACATATTGAGCGAGCAGTACTTC. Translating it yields CASSLDILSEQYF.